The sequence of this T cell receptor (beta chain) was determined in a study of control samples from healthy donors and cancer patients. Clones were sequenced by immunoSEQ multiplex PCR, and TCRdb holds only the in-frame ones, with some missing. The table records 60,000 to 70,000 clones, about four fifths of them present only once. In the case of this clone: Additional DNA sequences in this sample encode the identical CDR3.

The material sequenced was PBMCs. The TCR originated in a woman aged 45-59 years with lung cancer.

As DNA, the CDR3 is TGCAGCGTTGTACAGGGCGGCAATCAGCCCCAGCATTTT. Amino acids: CSVVQGGNQPQHF. The chain has TRBV29-1 and TRBJ1-5; possibly TRBD1 for D (6 bases). The germline V gene encodes CDR1 SQVTM and CDR2 ANQGSEA. This CDR3 is built from 13 residues. The germline V and J ends were trimmed by 4 bases and 2 bases, with 9 bases remaining between them.